A selection of T cell receptor beta chains follows, all from one sample in a study of pediatric ulcerative colitis. Only in-frame clones appear in the TCRdb table, and some are missing; sequencing was by immunoSEQ multiplex PCR. The sample shows about 36,000 clones, less than 90% of them seen only once. Sequenced: blood. Receptors were obtained from a girl aged 10 to 17 with moderate ulcerative colitis. The CDR3 runs from the conserved cysteine through the conserved F or W. D genes are given only for firm matches. Part of the rows lack a size; the others show once, few, many or a class for expanded clones.

cdr3_nt	cdr3_aa	d_call	j_call	v_call	clone_size
TGTGCCACCAGCAGAGACTACCCTGAGCAGTTCTTC	CATSRDYPEQFF	.	TRBJ2-1	TRBV15	.
TGTGCCAGCAGCCCCCGGGCCCTTTATAATTCACCCCTCCACTTT	CASSPRALYNSPLHF	.	TRBJ1-6	TRBV11-2	once
TGTGCCAGCAGTGCCCAGGGGGCTGCCTACGAGCAGTACTTC	CASSAQGAAYEQYF	TRBD1	TRBJ2-7	TRBV28	.
TGTGCCAGCAGCTTCGGGGTACAAGAGACCCAGTACTTC	CASSFGVQETQYF	.	TRBJ2-5	TRBV11-2	.
TGTGCCAGCAGCTCCCGGACTAGTTTGAATGAGCAGTTCTTC	CASSSRTSLNEQFF	TRBD2	TRBJ2-1	TRBV9	.
TGTGCCAGCAGCAATAGTGGGACAGTCAATCAGCCCCAGCATTTT	CASSNSGTVNQPQHF	.	TRBJ1-5	TRBV21-1	.
TGCGCTGGAAGTGAAGATAACACCGGGGAGCTGTTTTTT	CAGSEDNTGELFF	.	TRBJ2-2	TRBV5-1	once
TGTGCCAGCAGTTCATGGACACCGGCAACTAATGAAAAACTGTTTTTT	CASSSWTPATNEKLFF	.	TRBJ1-4	TRBV28	.
TGTGCCAGCAGCTTAGTTACGGTTATGGTGGGGGGGAGCTCCTACGAGCAGTACTTC	CASSLVTVMVGGSSYEQYF	TRBD2	TRBJ2-7	TRBV7-2	.
TGTGCCAGCAGTGAATATTGGGGCGCAGGTACTGAAGCTTTCTTT	CASSEYWGAGTEAFF	.	TRBJ1-1	TRBV6-1	.
TGTGCCAGCAGCAACGGGGAGGGGGGATACTATGGCTACACCTTC	CASSNGEGGYYGYTF	.	TRBJ1-2	TRBV21-1	.
TGTGCCAGCAGCTTAACAGACTCCTCCTACGAGCAGTACTTC	CASSLTDSSYEQYF	.	TRBJ2-7	TRBV7-8	.
TGCAGCGTTGCGGGGACGAGCGGAAACACCATATATTTT	CSVAGTSGNTIYF	.	TRBJ1-3	TRBV29-1	few
TGTGCCAGCAGTTTAACTTACACCGAGCAGTACTTC	CASSLTYTEQYF	.	TRBJ2-7	TRBV6-5	.
TGTGCCAGCAGGCAGGGGGCGCTTATAAACGAGCAGTTCTTC	CASRQGALINEQFF	TRBD1	TRBJ2-1	TRBV2	.
TGTGCCAGCAGTGAAACAACAGGGTGGACCGGGGAGCTGTTTTTT	CASSETTGWTGELFF	.	TRBJ2-2	TRBV6-1	.
TGTGCCAGTGGAGCAATGGGGCCCCCCTACAATGAGCAGTTCTTC	CASGAMGPPYNEQFF	.	TRBJ2-1	TRBV19	.
TGTGCCAGTAGTAAGCAGACGACTGAAGCTTTCTTT	CASSKQTTEAFF	.	TRBJ1-1	TRBV19	few
TGTGCCAGTAGTATGGGAGGGGCGAGCAATCAGCCCCAGCATTTT	CASSMGGASNQPQHF	.	TRBJ1-5	TRBV19	few
TGTGCCAGCAGCCCTATGGGGGGGCAGCCCCAGCATTTT	CASSPMGGQPQHF	.	TRBJ1-5	TRBV7-6	.
TGTGCCAGCAGTGAATTGGTTTCAGAGTGGGAGCTGTTTTTT	CASSELVSEWELFF	.	TRBJ2-2	TRBV25-1	.
TGTGCCAGCTCAGGGACTAGCGGGAACAATGAGCAGTTCTTC	CASSGTSGNNEQFF	TRBD2	TRBJ2-1	TRBV6-5	.
TGTGCCAGCAGTGGGACGAGGGTTCCGTACGAGCAGTACTTC	CASSGTRVPYEQYF	.	TRBJ2-7	TRBV6-6	.
TGTGCCAGCAGTGAAGGAGACAGGCTCTATGGCTACACCTTC	CASSEGDRLYGYTF	.	TRBJ1-2	TRBV25-1	.
TGTGCCAGCAAGACCGGACAGAACTACGAGCAGTACTTC	CASKTGQNYEQYF	.	TRBJ2-7	TRBV6-5	.
TGTGCCAGCAGTTCCCAATTTGGGGCTTTCTTT	CASSSQFGAFF	.	TRBJ1-1	TRBV7-9	.
TGTGCCAGTAGCAAATTGACGGACGCCTACGAGCAGTACTTC	CASSKLTDAYEQYF	.	TRBJ2-7	TRBV19	.
TGTGCCATCAGTGAGTCGTCCCCGAACACTGAAGCTTTCTTT	CAISESSPNTEAFF	.	TRBJ1-1	TRBV10-3	.
TGTGCCAGCAGCCAGACGGGAACCTACGAGCAGTACTTC	CASSQTGTYEQYF	.	TRBJ2-7	TRBV7-2	once
TGTGCTAGCAGCTTAGGGGGGACTAGCGGGTACAATGAGCAGTTCTTC	CASSLGGTSGYNEQFF	TRBD2	TRBJ2-1	TRBV7-7	.
TGCAGCGTTTACAGGGAAAACTCCTACGAGCAGTACTTC	CSVYRENSYEQYF	.	TRBJ2-7	TRBV29-1	.
TGCAGCGTTTCGGGGGAGTATAAGACCCAGTACTTC	CSVSGEYKTQYF	.	TRBJ2-5	TRBV29-1	.
TGTGCCACAGGGGTGAGAGGAAACACTGAAGCTTTCTTT	CATGVRGNTEAFF	.	TRBJ1-1	TRBV28	.
TGTGCCAGCAGCTCCCAGGGGGAGACTGAAGCTTTCTTT	CASSSQGETEAFF	TRBD1	TRBJ1-1	TRBV13	once
TGTGCCAGAAACAAGGGACAGATACGCTACAATGAGCAGTTCTTC	CARNKGQIRYNEQFF	TRBD1	TRBJ2-1	TRBV7-6	.
TGTGCCAGCAGTGGACCTGACAGGGGAAACACTGAAGCTTTCTTT	CASSGPDRGNTEAFF	TRBD1	TRBJ1-1	TRBV2	few
TGCAGTGCCTACACGGGCGGGGGCTACACCTTC	CSAYTGGGYTF	.	TRBJ1-2	TRBV20-1	once
TGTGCCAGCAGCGTAGCCAGCGGAGGGGGTACGCAGTATTTT	CASSVASGGGTQYF	.	TRBJ2-3	TRBV9	.
TGCGCCAGCAGCTTGGTGGTAGGGTCTAATGAAAAACTGTTTTTT	CASSLVVGSNEKLFF	.	TRBJ1-4	TRBV5-1	.
TGCGCCAGCAGGGACCAAGAGACCCAGTACTTC	CASRDQETQYF	.	TRBJ2-5	TRBV5-1	.
TGTGCCAGCAGTCCAACGGGACAGATGTACTACGAGCAGTACTTC	CASSPTGQMYYEQYF	TRBD1	TRBJ2-7	TRBV27	.
TGTGCCAGCTCACCGGAAAACGAGCAGTACTTC	CASSPENEQYF	.	TRBJ2-7	TRBV18	.
TGTGCCAGTAGCGACCCGGGACTAAGGACTAACTATGGCTACACCTTC	CASSDPGLRTNYGYTF	.	TRBJ1-2	TRBV19	few
TGTGCCAGCAGCTTAGTAGCGGATTTCACAGATACGCAGTATTTT	CASSLVADFTDTQYF	.	TRBJ2-3	TRBV7-2	.
TGTGCCAGCGGGAGCTCGGGCACCGGGGAGCTGTTTTTT	CASGSSGTGELFF	.	TRBJ2-2	TRBV27	.
TGTGCCAGCAGTAAACCGGGACTCCTATACGAGCAGTACTTC	CASSKPGLLYEQYF	.	TRBJ2-7	TRBV28	.
TGTGCCAGCTGCTTGGGTTCCAATCAGCCCCAGCATTTT	CASCLGSNQPQHF	.	TRBJ1-5	TRBV19	.
TGTGCCAGCCACAGCTACTCTGGAAACACCATATATTTT	CASHSYSGNTIYF	.	TRBJ1-3	TRBV6-5	once
TGTGCCAGCACCCAGGGTACTGAAGCTTTCTTT	CASTQGTEAFF	.	TRBJ1-1	TRBV6-5	few
TGTGCCAGCGGGAACATCGGGTACACAGATACGCAGTATTTT	CASGNIGYTDTQYF	.	TRBJ2-3	TRBV28	.
TGTGCCAGCAGCTTGACAGCGACTAATTCACCCCTCCACTTT	CASSLTATNSPLHF	.	TRBJ1-6	TRBV11-2	.
TGCGCCAGCAGCCAAGGAGGACAGGGGGTAAATGGCTACACCTTC	CASSQGGQGVNGYTF	TRBD1	TRBJ1-2	TRBV4-3	.
TGTGCCAGTATGGGGGGGCCGAATCAGCCCCAGCATTTT	CASMGGPNQPQHF	.	TRBJ1-5	TRBV19	.
TGTGCCAGCAGTTTAGGGACAGAACATGAAAAACTGTTTTTT	CASSLGTEHEKLFF	TRBD1	TRBJ1-4	TRBV28	.
TGTGCCAGCAGCTTAGACGGGATTTCCGGGAGGTACGAGCAGTACTTC	CASSLDGISGRYEQYF	TRBD2	TRBJ2-7	TRBV7-2	.
TGTGCCAGCAGTGCGGGATACACAGATACGCAGTATTTT	CASSAGYTDTQYF	.	TRBJ2-3	TRBV6-4	.
TGTGCCAGCACCAACACAGCCATGGGGGGCTACGAGCAGTACTTC	CASTNTAMGGYEQYF	.	TRBJ2-7	TRBV7-9	.
TGTGCCAGCAGCCCGGACAGGGCTTTCTCCTACGAGCAGTACTTC	CASSPDRAFSYEQYF	TRBD1	TRBJ2-7	TRBV11-2	.
TGTGCCAGTAGTCTGGGACCCCGGCGGAACTATGGCTACACCTTC	CASSLGPRRNYGYTF	.	TRBJ1-2	TRBV19	.
TGTGCCAGCAGCCCTCGACGACAGTACAATGAGCAGTTCTTC	CASSPRRQYNEQFF	.	TRBJ2-1	TRBV7-8	.